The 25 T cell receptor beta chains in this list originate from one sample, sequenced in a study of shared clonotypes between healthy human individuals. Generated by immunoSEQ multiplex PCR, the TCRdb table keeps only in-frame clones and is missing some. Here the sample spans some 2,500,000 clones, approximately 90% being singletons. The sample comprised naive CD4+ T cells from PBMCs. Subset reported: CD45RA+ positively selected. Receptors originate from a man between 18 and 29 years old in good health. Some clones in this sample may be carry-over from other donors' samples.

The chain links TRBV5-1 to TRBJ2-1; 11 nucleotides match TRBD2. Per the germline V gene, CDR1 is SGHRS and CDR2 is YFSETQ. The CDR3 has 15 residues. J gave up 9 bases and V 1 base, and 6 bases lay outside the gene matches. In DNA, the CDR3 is TGCGCCAGCAGCTTGTTAGCGGGAGGGTTGGTTGAGCAGTTCTTC. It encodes CASSLLAGGLVEQFF.

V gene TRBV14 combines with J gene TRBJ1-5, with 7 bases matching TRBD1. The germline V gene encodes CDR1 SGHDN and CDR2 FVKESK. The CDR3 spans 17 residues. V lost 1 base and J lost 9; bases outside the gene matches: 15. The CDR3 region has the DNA TGTGCCAGCAGCCAAGGAGATACGGACAGGAGGTATCGGCCCCAGCATTTT. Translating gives CASSQGDTDRRYRPQHF. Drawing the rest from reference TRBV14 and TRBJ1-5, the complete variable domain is EAGVTQFPSHSVIEKGQTVTLRCDPISGHDNLYWYRRVMGKEIKFLLHFVKESKQDESGMPNNRFLAERTGGTYSTLKVQPAELEDSGVYFCASSQGDTDRRYRPQHFGDGTRLSIL.

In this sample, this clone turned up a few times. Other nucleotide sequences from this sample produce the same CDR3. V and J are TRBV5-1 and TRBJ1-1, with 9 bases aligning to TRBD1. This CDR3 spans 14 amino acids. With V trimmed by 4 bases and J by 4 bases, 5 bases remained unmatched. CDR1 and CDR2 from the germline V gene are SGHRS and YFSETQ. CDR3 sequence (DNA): TGCGCCAGCAGCCTTAGACAGGGGGGCACTGAAGCTTTCTTT. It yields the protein CASSLRQGGTEAFF.

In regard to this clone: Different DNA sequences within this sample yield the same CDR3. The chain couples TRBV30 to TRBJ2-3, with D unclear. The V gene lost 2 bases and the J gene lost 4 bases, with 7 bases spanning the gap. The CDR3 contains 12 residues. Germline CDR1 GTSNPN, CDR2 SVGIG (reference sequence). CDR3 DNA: TGTGCCTGGAGTCCCTCGTCAGATACGCAGTATTTT. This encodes CAWSPSSDTQYF.

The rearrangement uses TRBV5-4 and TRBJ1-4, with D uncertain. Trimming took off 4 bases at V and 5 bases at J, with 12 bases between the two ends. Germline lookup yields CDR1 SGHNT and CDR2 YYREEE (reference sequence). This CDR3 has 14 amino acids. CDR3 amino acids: CASSPGPHNEKLFF. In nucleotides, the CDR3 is TGTGCCAGCAGCCCAGGACCCCACAATGAAAAACTGTTTTTT.

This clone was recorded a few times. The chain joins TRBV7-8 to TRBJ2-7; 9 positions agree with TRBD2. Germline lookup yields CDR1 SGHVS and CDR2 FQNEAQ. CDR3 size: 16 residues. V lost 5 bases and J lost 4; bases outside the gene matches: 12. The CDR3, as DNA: TGTGCCAGCAGCATTCCAGGTAGCGGGAGATGGTACGAGCAGTACTTC. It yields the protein CASSIPGSGRWYEQYF. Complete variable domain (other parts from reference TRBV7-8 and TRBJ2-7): GAGVSQSPRYKVAKRGQDVALRCDPISGHVSLFWYQQALGQGPEFLTYFQNEAQLDKSGLPSDRFFAERPEGSVSTLKIQRTQQEDSAVYLCASSIPGSGRWYEQYFGPGTRLTVT.

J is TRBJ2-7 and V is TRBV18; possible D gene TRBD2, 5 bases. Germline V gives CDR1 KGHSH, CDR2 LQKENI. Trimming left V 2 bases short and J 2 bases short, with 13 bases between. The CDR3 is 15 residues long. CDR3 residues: CASSPLRAGPYEQYF. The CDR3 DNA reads TGTGCCAGCTCACCATTGCGGGCAGGACCCTACGAGCAGTACTTC.

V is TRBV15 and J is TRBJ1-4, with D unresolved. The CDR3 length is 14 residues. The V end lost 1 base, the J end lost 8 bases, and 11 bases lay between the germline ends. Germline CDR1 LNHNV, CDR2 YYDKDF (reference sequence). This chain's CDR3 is CATSRVLESEKLFF. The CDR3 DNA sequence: TGTGCCACCAGCAGAGTTTTGGAGAGCGAAAAACTGTTTTTT.

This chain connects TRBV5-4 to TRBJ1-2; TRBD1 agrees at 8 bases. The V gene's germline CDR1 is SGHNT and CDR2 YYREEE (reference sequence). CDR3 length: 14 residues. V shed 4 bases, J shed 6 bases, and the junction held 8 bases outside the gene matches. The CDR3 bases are TGTGCCAGCAGCCCGAGGACAGGGCATAATGGCTACACCTTC. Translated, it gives CASSPRTGHNGYTF. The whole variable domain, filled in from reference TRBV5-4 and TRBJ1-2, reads ETGVTQSPTHLIKTRGQQVTLRCSSQSGHNTVSWYQQALGQGPQFIFQYYREEENGRGNFPPRFSGLQFPNYSSELNVNALELDDSALYLCASSPRTGHNGYTFGSGTRLTVV.

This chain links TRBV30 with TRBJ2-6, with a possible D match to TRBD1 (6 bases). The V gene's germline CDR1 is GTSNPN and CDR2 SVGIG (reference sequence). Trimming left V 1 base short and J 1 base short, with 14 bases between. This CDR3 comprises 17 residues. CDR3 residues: CAWSAWQGFSGANVLTF. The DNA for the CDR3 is TGTGCCTGGAGTGCTTGGCAGGGGTTTTCTGGGGCCAACGTCCTGACTTTC.

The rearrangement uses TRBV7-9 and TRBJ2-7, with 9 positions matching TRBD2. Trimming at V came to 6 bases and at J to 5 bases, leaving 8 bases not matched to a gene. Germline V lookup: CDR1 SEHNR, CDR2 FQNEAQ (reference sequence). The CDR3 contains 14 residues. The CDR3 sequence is CASRLSGSFDEQYF. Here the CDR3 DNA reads TGTGCCAGCAGACTTAGCGGGAGTTTCGACGAGCAGTACTTC.

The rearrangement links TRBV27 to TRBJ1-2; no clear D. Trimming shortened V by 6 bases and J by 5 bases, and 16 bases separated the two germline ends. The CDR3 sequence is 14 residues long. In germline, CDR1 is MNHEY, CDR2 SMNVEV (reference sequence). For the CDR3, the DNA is TGTGCCAGCAGGCGTTTGGGTGAGGAGTATGGCTACACCTTC. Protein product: CASRRLGEEYGYTF.

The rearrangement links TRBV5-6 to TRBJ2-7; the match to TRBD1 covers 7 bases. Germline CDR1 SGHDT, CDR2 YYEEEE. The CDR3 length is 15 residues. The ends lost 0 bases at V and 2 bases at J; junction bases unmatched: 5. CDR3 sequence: CASSLVGGQTYEQYF. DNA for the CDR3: TGTGCCAGCAGCTTGGTAGGGGGACAGACCTACGAGCAGTACTTC.

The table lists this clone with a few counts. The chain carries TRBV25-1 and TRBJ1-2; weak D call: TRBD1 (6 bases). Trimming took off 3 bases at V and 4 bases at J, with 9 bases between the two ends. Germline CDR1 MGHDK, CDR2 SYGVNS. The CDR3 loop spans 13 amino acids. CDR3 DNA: TGTGCCAGCAGTGACCAGGGGTTCTATGGCTACACCTTC. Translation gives CASSDQGFYGYTF.

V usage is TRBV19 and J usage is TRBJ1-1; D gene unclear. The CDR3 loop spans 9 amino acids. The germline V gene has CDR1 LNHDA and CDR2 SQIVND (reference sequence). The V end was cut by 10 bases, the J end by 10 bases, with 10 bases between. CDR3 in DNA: TGTGCCACCACCCCCGGAGCTTTCTTT. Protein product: CATTPGAFF.

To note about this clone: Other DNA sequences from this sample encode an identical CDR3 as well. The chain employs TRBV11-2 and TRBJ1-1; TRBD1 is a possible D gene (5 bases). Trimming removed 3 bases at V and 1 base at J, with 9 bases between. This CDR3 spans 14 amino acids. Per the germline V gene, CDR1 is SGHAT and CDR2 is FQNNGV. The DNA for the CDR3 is TGTGCCAGCAGCTTTGCAGGGCCGAACACTGAAGCTTTCTTT. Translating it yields CASSFAGPNTEAFF.

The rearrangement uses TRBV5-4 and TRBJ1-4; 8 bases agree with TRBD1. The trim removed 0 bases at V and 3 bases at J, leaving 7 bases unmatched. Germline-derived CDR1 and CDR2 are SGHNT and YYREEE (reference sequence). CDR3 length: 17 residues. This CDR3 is CASSLATQGAANEKLFF. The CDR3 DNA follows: TGTGCCAGCAGCTTGGCCACCCAGGGGGCCGCTAATGAAAAACTGTTTTTT. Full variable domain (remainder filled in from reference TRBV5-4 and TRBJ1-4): ETGVTQSPTHLIKTRGQQVTLRCSSQSGHNTVSWYQQALGQGPQFIFQYYREEENGRGNFPPRFSGLQFPNYSSELNVNALELDDSALYLCASSLATQGAANEKLFFGSGTQLSVL.

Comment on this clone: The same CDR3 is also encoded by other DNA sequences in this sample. The CDR3 spells CAWSGSNYGYTF. The CDR3 DNA reads as TGTGCCTGGAGTGGCAGTAACTATGGCTACACCTTC. The chain couples TRBV30 to TRBJ1-2; no definite D call. The CDR3 runs 12 residues. The V end lost 1 base, the J end lost 1 base, and 4 bases lay between the germline ends. Germline values: CDR1 GTSNPN, CDR2 SVGIG (reference sequence).

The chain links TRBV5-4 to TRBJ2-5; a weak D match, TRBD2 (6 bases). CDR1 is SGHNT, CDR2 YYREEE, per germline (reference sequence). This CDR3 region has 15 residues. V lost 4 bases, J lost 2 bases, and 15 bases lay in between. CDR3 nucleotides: TGTGCCAGCAGCCCCGGTGGGGGGTGGCAAGAGACCCAGTACTTC. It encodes CASSPGGGWQETQYF.

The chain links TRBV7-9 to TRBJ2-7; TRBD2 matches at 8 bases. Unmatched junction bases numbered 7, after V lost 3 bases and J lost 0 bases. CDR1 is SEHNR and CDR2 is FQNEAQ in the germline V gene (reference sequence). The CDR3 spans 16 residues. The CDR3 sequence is CASSFGGGGPSYEQYF. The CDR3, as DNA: TGTGCCAGCAGCTTCGGGGGGGGAGGTCCCTCCTACGAGCAGTACTTC. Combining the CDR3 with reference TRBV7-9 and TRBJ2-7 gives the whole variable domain DTGVSQNPRHKITKRGQNVTFRCDPISEHNRLYWYRQTLGQGPEFLTYFQNEAQLEKSRLLSDRFSAERPKGSFSTLEIQRTEQGDSAMYLCASSFGGGGPSYEQYFGPGTRLTVT.

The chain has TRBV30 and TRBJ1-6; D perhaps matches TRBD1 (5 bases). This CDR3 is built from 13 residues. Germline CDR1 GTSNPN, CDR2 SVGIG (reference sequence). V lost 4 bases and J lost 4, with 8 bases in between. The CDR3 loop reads CAWTRGYNSPLHF. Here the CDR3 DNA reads TGTGCCTGGACAAGGGGTTATAATTCACCCCTCCACTTT.

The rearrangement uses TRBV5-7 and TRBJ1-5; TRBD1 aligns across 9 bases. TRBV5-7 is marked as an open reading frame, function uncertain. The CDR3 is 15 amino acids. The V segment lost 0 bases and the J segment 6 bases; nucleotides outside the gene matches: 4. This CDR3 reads CASSLAGQGCQPQHF. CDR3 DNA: TGTGCCAGCAGCTTGGCCGGACAGGGGTGTCAGCCCCAGCATTTT.

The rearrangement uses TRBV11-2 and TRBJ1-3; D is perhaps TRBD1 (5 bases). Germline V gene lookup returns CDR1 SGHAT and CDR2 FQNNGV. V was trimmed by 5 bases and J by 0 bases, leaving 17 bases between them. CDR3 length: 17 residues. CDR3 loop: CASSTHPGLSSGNTIYF. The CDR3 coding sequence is TGTGCCAGCAGCACCCACCCGGGACTCAGCTCTGGAAACACCATATATTTT. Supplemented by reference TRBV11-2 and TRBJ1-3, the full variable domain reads EAGVAQSPRYKIIEKRQSVAFWCNPISGHATLYWYQQILGQGPKLLIQFQNNGVVDDSQLPKDRFSAERLKGVDSTLKIQPAKLEDSAVYLCASSTHPGLSSGNTIYFGEGSWLTVV.

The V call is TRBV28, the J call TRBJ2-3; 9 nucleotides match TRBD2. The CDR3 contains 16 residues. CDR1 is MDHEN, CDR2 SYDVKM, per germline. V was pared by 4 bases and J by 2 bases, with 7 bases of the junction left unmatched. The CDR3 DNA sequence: TGTGCCAGCAGTTCCCCTAGCGGGACGACCACAGATACGCAGTATTTT. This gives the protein CASSSPSGTTTDTQYF.

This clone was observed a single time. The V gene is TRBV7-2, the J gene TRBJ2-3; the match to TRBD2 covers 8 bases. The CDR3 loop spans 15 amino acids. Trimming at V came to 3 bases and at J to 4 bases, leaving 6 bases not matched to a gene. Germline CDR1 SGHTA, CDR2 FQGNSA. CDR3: CASSFTAGVADTQYF. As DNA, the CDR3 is TGTGCCAGCAGCTTCACAGCGGGAGTGGCAGATACGCAGTATTTT. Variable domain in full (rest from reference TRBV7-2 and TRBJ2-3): GAGVSQSPSNKVTEKGKDVELRCDPISGHTALYWYRQSLGQGLEFLIYFQGNSAPDKSGLPSDRFSAERTGGSVSTLTIQRTQQEDSAVYLCASSFTAGVADTQYFGPGTRLTVL.